This T cell receptor beta chain was sequenced for a study of tumor and adjacent non-tumor tissue in lung cancer. Whole-study findings and limits: Significantly higher TCR diversity was found in tumor than normal lung. Normal lung showed higher cumulative top 100 clone frequency than tumor.

To note about this clonotype: Its antigen remains unknown. The junction departs from germline at one end; a sequencing error may be responsible.

RNA was extracted from bulk tissue without any cell sorting. The CDR3 loop spans 17 amino acids. CDR1 is DFQATT and CDR2 is SNEGSKA in the germline V gene (reference sequence). The library came from three nested PCR rounds adapted from ARM-PCR protocols. TCRdb used MiXCR to reprocess the multiplex PCR reads, holding one entry per CDR3 protein. The sample lists approximately 130,000 distinct CDR3 sequences; about 66% were seen once. The chain combines TRBV20-1 with TRBJ2-3; 13 nucleotides match TRBD2. The sequencing input was lung tumor tissue. The TCR sequence derives from a man aged 30 to 39 with non-small cell lung cancer. CDR3 protein: CSARSNLGLAGVETQCF. The CDR3, as DNA: TGCAGTGCTAGATCCAATTTAGGACTAGCGGGAGTGGAAACGCAGTGTTTT.